This T cell receptor (beta chain) is drawn from a study of cytomegalovirus exposure and HLA in healthy donors. Trimming cost V 2 bases and J 4 bases; bases outside gene matches: 9. The CDR3 is 17 amino acids. CDR1 and CDR2 (germline): SNHLY, FYNNEI. This clone was observed a single time. Its target is unknown. Researchers ran the PCR with 60 Vbeta and 13 Jbeta primers. Method: immunoSEQ multiplex PCR; TCRdb's copy keeps in-frame clones and lacks some. This table holds about 110,000 clones, roughly 69% found once. Study outcomes and limitations: V- and J-gene trimming of TCR beta was linked (in a later analysis) to a missense DCLRE1C variant. Solely CMV serostatus was available to characterize immune exposure. The classifier was said to identify cytomegalovirus status with high specificity and sensitivity. Analyses of presence/absence relied on an assumption of roughly uniform sequencing depth across donors.

The V and J genes are TRBV2 and TRBJ1-2; 11 positions agree with TRBD1. Material for sequencing was PBMCs. The receptor was isolated from a woman aged 30 to 39 in good health and CMV-seronegative. The CDR3 nucleotides are TGTGCCAGCAGTGAAAGCAGGACAGGGGGCGTTTTCTATGGCTACACCTTC. Residues: CASSESRTGGVFYGYTF.